The 32 T cell receptor beta chains reported below all come from one sample, sequenced in a study of blood T cell repertoires in COVID-19. The repertoire was sequenced with immunoSEQ multiplex PCR; TCRdb's copy has only in-frame clones and lacks some. The repertoire consists of 250,000 to 400,000 clones, with more than 75% occurring once and the leading ten covering about 5.4%. Source material: PBMCs or T cells enriched from blood (not recorded which). These receptors were taken from a woman in her 30s who had recovered from COVID-19.

The CDR3, as DNA: TGTGCCAGCAGCTCTAACAGGGTCACTGAAGCTTTCTTT. Protein sequence: CASSSNRVTEAFF. This rearrangement joins TRBV12-3 or TRBV12-4 to TRBJ1-1; perhaps TRBD1 as D (6 bases). With 6 bases removed from V and 4 bases from J, the gap between germline ends came to 12 bases. The CDR3 spans 13 residues.

This rearrangement joins TRBV19 to TRBJ2-5; D is unclear. V lost 6 bases, J lost 5 bases, and 10 bases lay in between. Germline values: CDR1 LNHDA, CDR2 SQIVND (reference sequence). The CDR3 loop spans 12 amino acids. The CDR3 spells CASSRTEETQYF. DNA for the CDR3: TGTGCCAGTAGCCGAACAGAGGAGACCCAGTACTTC.

The chain links TRBV6-5 to TRBJ1-2; TRBD1 matches 7 bases. This CDR3 comprises 12 residues. The trim removed 6 bases at V and 8 bases at J, leaving 6 bases unmatched. Germline assignment: CDR1 MNHEY and CDR2 SVGAGI. The CDR3 DNA sequence: TGTGCCAGCAGCCGACAGGGTGGCGGCTACACCTTC. This sequence encodes CASSRQGGGYTF.

This clone has ten or more counts. The V gene is TRBV30, the J gene TRBJ1-2, with TRBD1 matching 7 bases. V dropped 2 bases and J dropped 6; count of bases not matched to a gene: 12. The CDR3 sequence is 15 residues long. Germline V gene lookup returns CDR1 GTSNPN and CDR2 SVGIG (reference sequence). The CDR3 here is CAWSRDRSFRDGYTF. CDR3 in DNA: TGTGCCTGGAGTCGGGACAGATCCTTCCGGGATGGCTACACCTTC.

The rearrangement joins TRBV4-2 to TRBJ2-7; 8 bases map to TRBD2. This CDR3 region has 18 residues. V lost 0 bases, J lost 2 bases, and 12 bases stayed unmatched. Germline V CDR1 and CDR2: LGHNA, YNFKEQ. CDR3 DNA: TGTGCCAGCAGCCAAGATAAGGGAGGAGCGGGGGTGGCCTACGAGCAGTACTTC. It yields the protein CASSQDKGGAGVAYEQYF.

The chain uses TRBV5-1 and TRBJ1-3; TRBD1 is a possible D gene (6 bases). Deletions cut 0 bases from V and 4 bases from J, with 11 bases between. From germline, CDR1 is SGHRS and CDR2 YFSETQ. This CDR3 region has 15 residues. CDR3 sequence: CASSLVAGAGNTIYF. DNA of the CDR3: TGCGCCAGCAGCTTGGTTGCAGGGGCGGGAAACACCATATATTTT.

The rearrangement joins TRBV10-3 to TRBJ2-1; the match to TRBD1 covers 10 bases. CDR3 length equals 15 residues. Germline-derived CDR1 and CDR2 are ENHRY and SYGVKD. V was clipped by 6 bases and J by 4 bases; unmatched bases: 6. Written as DNA, the CDR3 is TGTGCCATCAGCTCGACAGGGGGCATGTACAATGAGCAGTTCTTC. Its protein product is CAISSTGGMYNEQFF.

This clone was seen a handful of times. The J gene is TRBJ2-7, the V gene TRBV2; maybe TRBD1 (5 bases). The V end was cut by 8 bases, the J end by 3 bases, with 14 bases between. Germline CDR1 SNHLY, CDR2 FYNNEI. This CDR3 is 13 amino acids long. CDR3 protein: CASFVQAGYEQYF. The CDR3 DNA reads TGTGCCAGCTTCGTACAGGCTGGCTACGAGCAGTACTTC.

The chain employs TRBV5-1 and TRBJ1-4; 7 bases are a match to TRBD1. Germline V lookup: CDR1 SGHRS, CDR2 YFSETQ. CDR3 length equals 15 residues. V shed 4 bases and J 5 bases; nucleotides not matched to a gene: 8. In DNA, the CDR3 is TGCGCCAGCAGCCTAACAGGGGCGGGCAATGAAAAACTGTTTTTT. Translating it yields CASSLTGAGNEKLFF.

This chain uses TRBV30 with TRBJ1-2; 7 bases line up with TRBD1. The V segment lost 4 bases and the J segment 8 bases; nucleotides outside the gene matches: 19. This CDR3 is 16 amino acids long. CDR1 is GTSNPN, CDR2 SVGIG, per germline (reference sequence). As DNA, the CDR3 is TGTGCCTGGAACCTAGGGACAGCCGAACGACTGCGGGGCTACACCTTC. Translation: CAWNLGTAERLRGYTF.

CDR3 in DNA: TGTGCCAGCGGGGTAGGGGGCCCCTCGAACACTGAAGCTTTCTTT. Its translation: CASGVGGPSNTEAFF. The chain has TRBV2 and TRBJ1-1; TRBD1 aligns across 7 bases. This CDR3 is 15 amino acids long. Germline V lookup: CDR1 SNHLY, CDR2 FYNNEI. Germline trimming cut 8 bases from V and 1 base from J; bases unmatched to any gene: 10. Together with reference TRBV2 and TRBJ1-1, the CDR3 gives the full variable domain: EPEVTQTPSHQVTQMGQEVILRCVPISNHLYFYWYRQILGQKVEFLVSFYNNEISEKSEIFDDQFSVERPDGSNFTLKIRSTKLEDSAMYFCASGVGGPSNTEAFFGQGTRLTVV.

The rearrangement links TRBV7-3 to TRBJ2-3; 8 bases fit TRBD1. This CDR3 has 15 residues. V lost 5 bases, J lost 1 base, and 5 bases stayed unmatched. Per the germline V gene, CDR1 is SGHTA and CDR2 is FQGTGA. DNA for the CDR3: TGTGCCAGCAGCACAACAGGGGGTGGCACAGATACGCAGTATTTT. Amino acid sequence: CASSTTGGGTDTQYF.

This clone occurred once. This chain uses TRBV27 with TRBJ2-3, with 8 bases fitting TRBD2. The CDR3 consists of 15 residues. V dropped 6 bases and J dropped 4; count of bases not matched to a gene: 9. Germline values: CDR1 MNHEY, CDR2 SMNVEV (reference sequence). The CDR3 spells CASSQGGGLSDTQYF. The CDR3 DNA follows: TGTGCCAGCAGCCAAGGCGGGGGGCTCTCAGATACGCAGTATTTT.

CDR3 in amino acids: CASSVDGSGGMAQYF. The CDR3, as DNA: TGTGCCAGCAGCGTAGACGGTAGCGGGGGGATGGCCCAGTACTTC. V and J are TRBV9 and TRBJ2-5; 10 bases map to TRBD2. CDR1 and CDR2 (germline): SGDLS, YYNGEE. Trimming removed 0 bases from V and 9 bases from J; junction bases left unmatched: 8. This CDR3 contains 15 residues.

This clone was counted a single time. The chain recombines TRBV10-1 with TRBJ1-2; possibly TRBD1 for D (5 bases). Germline lookup yields CDR1 WNHNN and CDR2 SYGVQD (reference sequence). CDR3 length: 16 residues. The V and J ends lost 1 base and 4 bases respectively, with 16 bases between them. CDR3 amino acids: CASSEYGGNRGYGYTF. CDR3 DNA: TGCGCCAGCAGTGAGTACGGGGGTAATCGCGGCTATGGCTACACCTTC.

The chain recombines TRBV7-8 with TRBJ2-1; TRBD2 agrees at 13 bases. CDR3 length: 17 residues. Per the germline V gene, CDR1 is SGHVS and CDR2 is FQNEAQ. Trimming removed 5 bases from V and 2 bases from J; junction bases left unmatched: 6. This CDR3 reads CASSRELAGGTYNEQFF. CDR3 nucleotides: TGTGCCAGCAGCCGCGAACTAGCGGGGGGGACCTACAATGAGCAGTTCTTC.

V is TRBV12-3 or TRBV12-4 and J is TRBJ2-7; D is unresolved. CDR3 size: 11 residues. Trimming removed 5 bases at V and 2 bases at J, with 4 bases between. The CDR3 DNA is TGTGCCAGCAGTCCCGCCTACGAGCAGTACTTC. It translates to CASSPAYEQYF.

The chain combines TRBV6-2 or TRBV6-3 with TRBJ1-1; 8 bases match TRBD1. The CDR3 runs 12 residues. V trimming: 2 bases; J trimming: 10 bases; junction bases outside the gene matches: 3. Looked up from germline, CDR1 is MNHEY and CDR2 is SVGEGT. The CDR3 DNA is TGTGCCAGCAGTTACCGACAGGGGAGAGCTTTCTTT. This sequence encodes CASSYRQGRAFF.

V usage is TRBV2 and J usage is TRBJ1-2; D is undetermined. Germline lookup yields CDR1 SNHLY and CDR2 FYNNEI. V gave up 9 bases and J gave up 0 bases, with 20 bases separating them. The CDR3 contains 16 residues. The CDR3 sequence is CASLRTEAISNYGYTF. The CDR3 DNA reads TGTGCCAGTCTTAGGACGGAGGCAATTTCTAACTATGGCTACACCTTC.

The chain couples TRBV4-1 to TRBJ1-3; D may be TRBD1 (5 bases). V was clipped by 5 bases and J by 1 base, with 9 bases between them. Germline V gives CDR1 MGHRA, CDR2 YSYEKL. The CDR3 contains 14 residues. CDR3 region: CASSSTVSGNTIYF. Here the CDR3 DNA reads TGCGCCAGCAGCTCGACAGTATCTGGAAACACCATATATTTT.

Here the CDR3 reads CASRAAHAAGGYTF. The CDR3 region has the DNA TGTGCCAGCAGGGCCGCGCACGCAGCGGGTGGCTACACCTTC. V gene TRBV5-4 combines with J gene TRBJ1-2; D remains ambiguous. V lost 5 bases to trimming and J lost 7 bases, with 18 bases between them. CDR1 and CDR2 (germline): SGHNT, YYREEE (reference sequence). This CDR3 spans 14 amino acids.

V and J are TRBV3-1 (or the pseudogene TRBV3-2) and TRBJ1-1; 9 bases match TRBD1. Germline-derived CDR1 and CDR2 are LGHDT and YNNKEL (reference sequence). After removal of 8 bases from V and 8 bases from J, the junction contained 6 bases not matched to a gene. CDR3 length equals 12 residues. DNA of the CDR3: TGTGCCAGCCAAACAGGGGGCAGGGAAGCTTTCTTT. This codes for CASQTGGREAFF.

The V and J genes are TRBV6-1 and TRBJ1-5; D ambiguous. This CDR3 region has 18 residues. Between the trimmed V and J ends, which lost 1 base and 2 bases, there was a span of 18 bases. The germline V gene has CDR1 MNHNS and CDR2 SASEGT. CDR3 residues: CASSEVFSRGIGNQPQHF. CDR3 sequence (DNA): TGTGCCAGCAGTGAAGTATTTAGTAGAGGGATAGGCAATCAGCCCCAGCATTTT.

The chain joins TRBV21-1 to TRBJ1-5; the table names TRBD1, a call not compared with the DNA. TRBV21-1 is labeled a pseudogene. CDR3 length equals 13 residues. This CDR3 reads CAIPQGNLQPQHF. The CDR3 DNA follows: TGTGCCATCCCACAGGGGAACCTTCAGCCCCAGCATTTT.

The V gene is TRBV3-1 (or the pseudogene TRBV3-2), the J gene TRBJ1-1; no clear D gene. The germline gives CDR1 LGHDT, CDR2 YNNKEL (reference sequence). The V end was cut by 1 base, the J end by 4 bases, with 7 bases between. This CDR3 has 13 amino acids. The CDR3 bases are TGTGCCAGCAGCCAAGCCCCTACCACTGAAGCTTTCTTT. Protein: CASSQAPTTEAFF.

V and J are TRBV7-9 and TRBJ1-1, with D maybe TRBD1 (5 bases). The germline V gene encodes CDR1 SEHNR and CDR2 FQNEAQ (reference sequence). Trimming removed 1 base from V and 9 bases from J, with 12 bases in between. This CDR3 region has 13 residues. The CDR3 spells CASSLGRQGKAFF. CDR3 bases: TGTGCCAGCAGCTTAGGTCGGCAGGGTAAAGCTTTCTTT.

The J gene is TRBJ1-3, the V gene TRBV19; perhaps TRBD1 as D (6 bases). Germline-derived CDR1 and CDR2 are LNHDA and SQIVND (reference sequence). The CDR3 is 16 residues long. V was shortened by 3 bases and J by 4 bases, with 16 bases between the two germline ends. The CDR3: CASSIDRLGLGNTIYF. The CDR3 nucleotides are TGTGCCAGTAGTATCGACAGGCTTGGTCTCGGAAACACCATATATTTT.

V gene TRBV5-1 combines with J gene TRBJ2-3, with 8 bases that match TRBD1. V dropped 4 bases and J dropped 0; count of bases not matched to a gene: 7. Germline V lookup: CDR1 SGHRS, CDR2 YFSETQ. The CDR3 covers 16 residues. The CDR3 is CASSPSRQGSTDTQYF. CDR3 sequence (DNA): TGCGCCAGCAGCCCGTCAAGACAGGGGAGCACAGATACGCAGTATTTT.

The chain has TRBV11-2 and TRBJ2-7, with 10 bases that match TRBD2. V gave up 5 bases and J gave up 2 bases; unmatched junction bases: 9. Germline V lookup: CDR1 SGHAT, CDR2 FQNNGV. This CDR3 has 16 residues. The CDR3 here is CASSRLTSGDTYEQYF. Written as DNA, the CDR3 is TGTGCCAGCAGCCGCCTCACTAGCGGGGATACCTACGAGCAGTACTTC.

This clone has only a few counts. The CDR3 region is CAIGYTGSYTEAFF. CDR3 DNA sequence: TGTGCCATCGGGTACACAGGGTCGTACACTGAAGCTTTCTTT. The genes are TRBV10-3 and TRBJ1-1, with a tentative D call TRBD1 (6 bases). V was cut by 8 bases and J by 3 bases, with 16 bases left in between. CDR3 size: 14 residues. The germline gives CDR1 ENHRY, CDR2 SYGVKD.

The V and J genes are TRBV12-3 or TRBV12-4 and TRBJ1-1; weak D call: TRBD1 (6 bases). V was pared by 6 bases and J by 2 bases, with 10 bases between. This CDR3 contains 13 residues. The CDR3 DNA sequence: TGTGCCAGCAGGCCGACAGGCAACACTGAAGCTTTCTTT. Protein sequence: CASRPTGNTEAFF.

The sample holds one count of this clone. The chain employs TRBV25-1 and TRBJ2-7; 8 nucleotides align to TRBD2. With V trimmed by 4 bases and J by 6 bases, 2 bases remained unmatched. This CDR3 region has 12 residues. Germline V gene lookup returns CDR1 MGHDK and CDR2 SYGVNS. In DNA, the CDR3 is TGTGCCAGCAGTGCGGGAGGGGGCGAGCAGTACTTC. It encodes CASSAGGGEQYF.